This T cell receptor (beta chain) was identified during a study of blood T cell repertoires in COVID-19. Study-wide background: Acute-phase and convalescent COVID-19 samples originated in the United States, Italy and Spain. From T cells, B-cell-depleted T cells, or PBMCs came the material, which was cDNA or gDNA.

Authors' methods: Reference gene primer amplification yielded estimated nucleated cell counts. Clones were sequenced by immunoSEQ multiplex PCR, and TCRdb holds only the in-frame ones, with some missing. Clonal size and the V and J genes are those of that table, whereas D and trimming came from the DNA. The table shows roughly 120,000 clones, with approximately 87% occurring only once. Sequencing was done on a sample of peripheral blood. This TCR derives from a woman in her 70s with acute or convalescent COVID-19.

DNA of the CDR3: TGTGCCAGCAGCATAGAGAGCTCCTATAATTCACCCCTCCACTTT. The encoded protein is CASSIESSYNSPLHF. This chain connects TRBV7-9 to TRBJ1-6; D remains ambiguous. Germline values: CDR1 SEHNR, CDR2 FQNEAQ (reference sequence). Trimming removed 5 bases at V and 0 bases at J, with 8 bases between. This CDR3 spans 15 amino acids.